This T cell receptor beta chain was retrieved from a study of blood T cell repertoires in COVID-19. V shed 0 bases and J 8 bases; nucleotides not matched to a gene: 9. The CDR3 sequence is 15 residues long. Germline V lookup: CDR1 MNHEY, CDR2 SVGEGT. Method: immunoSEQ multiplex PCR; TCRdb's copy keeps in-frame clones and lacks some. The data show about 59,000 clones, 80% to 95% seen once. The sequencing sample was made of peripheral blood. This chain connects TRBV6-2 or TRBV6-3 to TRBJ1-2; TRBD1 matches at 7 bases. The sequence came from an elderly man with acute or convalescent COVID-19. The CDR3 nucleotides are TGTGCCAGCAGTTACTCGTGGGGACAGACCCCCGGCTACACCTTC. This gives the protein CASSYSWGQTPGYTF.